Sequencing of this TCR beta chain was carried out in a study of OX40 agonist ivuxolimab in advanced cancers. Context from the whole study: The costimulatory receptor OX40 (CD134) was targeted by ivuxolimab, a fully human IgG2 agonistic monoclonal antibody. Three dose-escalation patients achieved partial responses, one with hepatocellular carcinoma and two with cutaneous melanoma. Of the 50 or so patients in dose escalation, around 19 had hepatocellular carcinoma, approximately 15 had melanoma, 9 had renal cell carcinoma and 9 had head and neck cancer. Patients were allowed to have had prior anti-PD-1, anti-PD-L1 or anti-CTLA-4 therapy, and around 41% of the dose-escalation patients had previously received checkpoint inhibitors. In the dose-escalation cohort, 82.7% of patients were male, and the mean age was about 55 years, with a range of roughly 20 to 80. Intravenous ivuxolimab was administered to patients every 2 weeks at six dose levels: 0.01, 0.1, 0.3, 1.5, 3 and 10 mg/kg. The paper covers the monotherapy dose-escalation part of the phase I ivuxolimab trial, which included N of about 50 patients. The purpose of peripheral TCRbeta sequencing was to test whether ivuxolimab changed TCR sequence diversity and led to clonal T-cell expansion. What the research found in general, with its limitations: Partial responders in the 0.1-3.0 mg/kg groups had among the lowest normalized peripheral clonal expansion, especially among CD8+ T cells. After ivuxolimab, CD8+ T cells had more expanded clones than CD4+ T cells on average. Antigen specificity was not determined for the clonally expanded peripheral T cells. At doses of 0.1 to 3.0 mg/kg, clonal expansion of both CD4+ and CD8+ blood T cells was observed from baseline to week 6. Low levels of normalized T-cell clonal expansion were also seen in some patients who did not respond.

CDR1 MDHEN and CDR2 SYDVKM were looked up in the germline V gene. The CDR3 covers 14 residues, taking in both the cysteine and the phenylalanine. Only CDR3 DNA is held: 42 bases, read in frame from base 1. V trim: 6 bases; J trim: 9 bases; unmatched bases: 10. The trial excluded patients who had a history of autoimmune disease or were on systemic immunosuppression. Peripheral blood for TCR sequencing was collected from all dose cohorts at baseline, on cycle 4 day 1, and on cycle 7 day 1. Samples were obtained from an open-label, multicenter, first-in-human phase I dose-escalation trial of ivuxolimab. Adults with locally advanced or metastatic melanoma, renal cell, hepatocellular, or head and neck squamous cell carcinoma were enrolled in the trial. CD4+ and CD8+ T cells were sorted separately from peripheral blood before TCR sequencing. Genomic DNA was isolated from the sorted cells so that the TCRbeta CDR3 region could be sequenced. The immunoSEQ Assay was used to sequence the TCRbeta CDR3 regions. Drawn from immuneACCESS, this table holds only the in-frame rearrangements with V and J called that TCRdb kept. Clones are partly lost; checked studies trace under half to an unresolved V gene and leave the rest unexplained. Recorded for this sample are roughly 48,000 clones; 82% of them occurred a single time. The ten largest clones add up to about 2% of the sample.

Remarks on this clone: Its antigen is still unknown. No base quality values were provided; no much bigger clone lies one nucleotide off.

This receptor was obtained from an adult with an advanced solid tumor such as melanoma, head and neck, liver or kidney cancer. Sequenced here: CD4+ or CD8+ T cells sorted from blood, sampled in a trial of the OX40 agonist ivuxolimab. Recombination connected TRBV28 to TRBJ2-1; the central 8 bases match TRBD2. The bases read TGTGCCAGCAGAACAGCGGGAGCGGCGGGTGAGCAGTTCTTC. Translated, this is CASRTAGAAGEQFF. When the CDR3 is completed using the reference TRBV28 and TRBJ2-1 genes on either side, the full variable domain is DVKVTQSSRYLVKRTGEKVFLECVQDMDHENMFWYRQDPGLGLRLIYFSYDVKMKEKGDIPEGYSVSREKKERFSLILESASTNQTSMYLCASRTAGAAGEQFFGPGTRLTVL.